What follows describes a single T cell receptor beta chain. What it binds is unknown. The data derive from a study of identical twins. Notes on the study in general: These conclusions were based on statistical analysis (cross-sectional, not following the same donors). A lower insertion count was a feature of abundant cord blood beta clonotypes, with no such feature in memory repertoires.

V gave up 4 bases and J gave up 8 bases, with 18 bases separating them. The CDR3 runs 15 residues. Germline V gives CDR1 MNHEY, CDR2 SVGAGI. Via MiXCR, TCRdb re-called the 5' RACE reads, giving one row per CDR3 protein. This table has approximately 190,000 distinct CDR3 sequences, approximately 16% appearing once. These data also formed part of another study, on T cells expressing NK-cell markers. Turning to that study: NKG2C+ dominant clonotypes from a handful of donors made up about 1.0-7.5% of CD8+ T cells.

The receptor was derived from a woman aged 18-29 years in good health. The chain links TRBV6-5 to TRBJ2-1; perhaps TRBD2 as D (6 bases). The sequencing sample was made of CD8+ T cells sorted from blood. DNA for the CDR3: TGTGCCAGCAGTTTCAGCACCAGCGGCGGGGATGAGCAGTTCTTC. It codes for CASSFSTSGGDEQFF.